This is a list of T cell receptor beta chains from one sample in a study of radiotherapy plus CTLA-4 blockade in lung cancer. Produced via immunoSEQ multiplex PCR; TCRdb's table is partial and in-frame only. The table shows tens of thousands of clones, with roughly 87% occurring only once. Here the sequenced sample was peripheral blood, taken from a patient treated with radiotherapy plus ipilimumab. Source of these receptors: a human donor with non-small cell lung cancer who had stable disease on radiotherapy plus ipilimumab. Both conserved end residues are part of each CDR3.

>TRBV5-4|16
CASRAGTGRHQETQYF
>TRBV14|14
CASSRSLLQGEQFF
>TRBV19|12
CASSITEQSAFF
>TRBV19|15
CASSIAPDRPPTQYF
>TRBV10-2|13
CASNKGMGDIQYF
>TRBV5-4|15
CASSLGLAGYNEQFF
>TRBV28|14
CASKGTGVPYEQYF
>TRBV18|14
CASSLDRASYEQYF
>TRBV19|15
CASSTSHRGGKPQHF
>TRBV10-3|16
CAISEPGQGATYEQYF
>TRBV6-5|14
CASTKGPSSYEQYF
>TRBV21-1|16
CASSRGLAGDVDTQYF
>TRBV27|14
CASSPRETGNTIYF
>TRBV18|14
CASSQQGGSTPLHF